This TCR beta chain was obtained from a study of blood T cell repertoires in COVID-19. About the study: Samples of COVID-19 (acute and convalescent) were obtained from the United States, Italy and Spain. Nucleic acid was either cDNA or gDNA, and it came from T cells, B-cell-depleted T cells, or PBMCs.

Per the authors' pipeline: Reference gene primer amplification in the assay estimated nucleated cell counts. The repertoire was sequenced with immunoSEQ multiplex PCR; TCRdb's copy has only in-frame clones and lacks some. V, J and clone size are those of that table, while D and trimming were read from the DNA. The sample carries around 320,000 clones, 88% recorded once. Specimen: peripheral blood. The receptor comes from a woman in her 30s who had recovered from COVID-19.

In nucleotides, the CDR3 is TGTGCCAGCAGTTCCTTAGGGGGACAGAGCCTAGCAGGCTACACCTTC. Protein sequence: CASSSLGGQSLAGYTF. The genes are TRBV6-6 and TRBJ1-2; TRBD1 agrees at 7 bases. V lost 4 bases, J lost 8 bases, and 16 bases stayed unmatched. The CDR3 spans 16 residues. The germline V gene encodes CDR1 MNHNY and CDR2 SVGAGI (reference sequence).